The present TCR beta chain was sequenced within a study of blood T cell repertoires in COVID-19. V gave up 5 bases and J gave up 1 base, with 14 bases separating them. The CDR3 has 15 residues. Per germline, CDR1 LNHDA and CDR2 SQIVND (reference sequence). Libraries were prepared by immunoSEQ multiplex PCR; TCRdb keeps only in-frame clonotypes and omits some of them. The sample carries 250,000 to 350,000 clones, more than 80% recorded once. Sequenced sample: peripheral blood. The chain couples TRBV19 to TRBJ1-1; perhaps TRBD1 as D (6 bases). This clonotype was sampled from a woman aged 25 to 39 with active or convalescent COVID-19. CDR3 bases: TGTGCCAGTAGTGTGCAGGGGTTGGGGAACACTGAAGCTTTCTTT. Amino acid sequence: CASSVQGLGNTEAFF.